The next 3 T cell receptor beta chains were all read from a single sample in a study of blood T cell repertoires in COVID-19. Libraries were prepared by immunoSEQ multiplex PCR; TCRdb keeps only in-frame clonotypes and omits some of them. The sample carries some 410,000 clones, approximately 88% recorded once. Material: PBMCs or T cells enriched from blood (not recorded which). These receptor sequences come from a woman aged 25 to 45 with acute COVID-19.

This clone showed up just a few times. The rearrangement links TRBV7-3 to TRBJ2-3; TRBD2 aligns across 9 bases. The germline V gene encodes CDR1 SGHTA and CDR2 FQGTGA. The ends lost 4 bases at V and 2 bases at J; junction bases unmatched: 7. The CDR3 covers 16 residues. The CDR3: CASSSQAGGPTDTQYF. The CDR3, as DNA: TGTGCCAGCAGCTCCCAAGCGGGGGGACCCACAGATACGCAGTATTTT.

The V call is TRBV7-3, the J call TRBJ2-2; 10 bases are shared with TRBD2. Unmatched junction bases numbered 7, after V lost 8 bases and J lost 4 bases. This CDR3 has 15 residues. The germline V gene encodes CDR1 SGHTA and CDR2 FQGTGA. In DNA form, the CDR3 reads TGTGCCAGCGGCTCTAGCGGGGGCGTCACCGGGGAGCTGTTTTTT. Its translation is CASGSSGGVTGELFF.

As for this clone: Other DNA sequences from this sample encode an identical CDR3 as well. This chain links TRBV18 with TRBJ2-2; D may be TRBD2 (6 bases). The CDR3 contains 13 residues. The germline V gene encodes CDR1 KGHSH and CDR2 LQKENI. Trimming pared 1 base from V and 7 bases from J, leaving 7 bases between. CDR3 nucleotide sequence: TGTGCCAGCTCACCACTTAGCGGCGGGGAGCTGTTTTTT. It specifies CASSPLSGGELFF.